This T cell receptor beta chain emerged from a study of T cells in Graves' hyperthyroidism and ophthalmopathy. Study-level results: Blood shared most expanded thyroid clonotypes above 0.001.

The study left out patients who had uncontrolled infection, other autoimmune disease, pregnancy or lactation. This clonotype came up many times. Its antigen is currently unknown. Authors of the study amplified TCR beta CDR3 regions from RNA transcripts. HTBI primers drove first-round RT-PCR of the TCR CDR3. TCRdb re-called the multiplex PCR reads with MiXCR, one entry per CDR3 protein. The table records about 92,000 distinct CDR3 sequences, about 51% of them present only once. CDR1 and CDR2 (germline): SEHNR, FQNEAQ (reference sequence). The CDR3 extends over 14 amino acids. Trimming removed 1 base from V and 0 bases from J, with 6 bases in between.

The receptor was derived from a woman in her thirties or forties with Graves' hyperthyroidism. The gene calls are TRBV7-9 and TRBJ1-1; no definite D call. The sequencing input was blood. The chain's CDR3 is CASSLGQLNTEAFF. CDR3 nucleotides: TGTGCCAGCAGCTTAGGGCAGCTGAACACTGAAGCTTTCTTT.